Listed below are T cell receptor beta chains from one sample, sequenced in a study of T cells after yellow fever vaccination. TCRdb called the 5' RACE reads again in MiXCR, with one record for every CDR3 protein. The sample shows 610,000 or so distinct CDR3 sequences, 10% to 15% of them seen only once. The material was PBMCs, obtained on the day of the yellow fever booster vaccination. The source of these receptors is a man aged 25 to 40 who received the YFV17D yellow fever vaccine. The CDR3 runs from the conserved cysteine through the conserved F or W. The D gene is left open where the match is weak. Not every row has a clone size; where given, it reads once, few, many or a size class.

len	j_gene	v_gene	d_gene	abundance	CDR3aa	CDR3nt
19	TRBJ2-7	TRBV6-5	NA	few	CASSYSTAALRDRDYEQYF	TGTGCCAGCAGTTACTCGACAGCGGCCCTACGGGACCGTGACTACGAGCAGTACTTC
12	TRBJ2-5	TRBV29-1	NA	many	CSVDRGGETQYF	TGCAGCGTTGACAGGGGAGGAGAGACCCAGTACTTC
15	TRBJ2-3	TRBV6-2/TRBV6-3	TRBD2	NA	CASSRTGLYPDTQYF	TGTGCCAGCAGTCGAACGGGACTATATCCAGATACGCAGTATTTT
15	TRBJ2-1	TRBV6-2/TRBV6-3	TRBD2	few	CASSYLAGGRAEQFF	TGTGCCAGCAGTTACTTGGCGGGAGGTCGCGCAGAGCAGTTCTTC
13	TRBJ2-1	TRBV13	TRBD2	few	CASCGGAPAEQFF	TGTGCCAGCTGCGGGGGGGCTCCTGCTGAGCAGTTCTTC
15	TRBJ2-1	TRBV5-1	NA	few	CASTLGAGQYNEQFF	TGCGCCAGCACCCTAGGGGCGGGGCAATACAATGAGCAGTTCTTC
14	TRBJ2-4	TRBV20-1	NA	few	CSARDLGGLNIQYF	TGCAGTGCTAGAGATCTGGGGGGCCTAAACATTCAGTACTTC
15	TRBJ2-7	TRBV9	NA	few	CASSVGGFSSHEQYF	TGTGCCAGCAGCGTAGGAGGGTTTTCCTCACACGAGCAGTACTTC
11	TRBJ2-3	TRBV12-3/TRBV12-4	NA	many	CASTQRGVQYF	TGTGCCAGCACCCAAAGAGGCGTGCAGTATTTT
14	TRBJ2-7	TRBV12-3/TRBV12-4	TRBD2	few	CASSLRREGLEQYF	TGTGCCAGCAGTTTGCGGCGGGAGGGCCTCGAGCAGTACTTC
14	TRBJ2-5	TRBV6-2/TRBV6-3	NA	NA	CASSPWDDVGTQYF	TGTGCCAGCAGCCCCTGGGACGACGTTGGGACCCAGTACTTC
16	TRBJ2-3	TRBV6-1	NA	NA	CASSGAGTPVGDTQYF	TGTGCCAGCAGTGGCGCCGGGACCCCAGTGGGGGATACGCAGTATTTT
15	TRBJ2-5	TRBV6-1	NA	many	CASSPKVTYQETQYF	TGTGCCAGCAGTCCAAAGGTTACATATCAAGAGACCCAGTACTTC
15	TRBJ2-7	TRBV18	TRBD1	few	CASSNPGQGTYEQYF	TGTGCCAGCTCAAATCCGGGACAGGGGACCTACGAGCAGTACTTC
14	TRBJ2-2	TRBV7-8	NA	many	CASSSREGHGELFF	TGTGCCAGCAGCTCACGGGAAGGTCACGGGGAGCTGTTTTTT
16	TRBJ2-2	TRBV10-2	TRBD2	many	CASSETRLAGPGELFF	TGCGCCAGCAGTGAAACCCGCCTAGCGGGACCCGGGGAGCTGTTTTTT
15	TRBJ2-2	TRBV27	NA	NA	CASTRTGLSTGELFF	TGTGCCAGCACCCGAACTGGGTTAAGCACCGGGGAGCTGTTTTTT
18	TRBJ2-5	TRBV4-1	TRBD2	few	CASSQGTPRLAGVETQYF	TGCGCCAGCAGCCAAGGTACCCCTAGGCTAGCGGGAGTGGAGACCCAGTACTTC
13	TRBJ2-1	TRBV4-3	NA	NA	CASSQDFINEQFF	TGCGCCAGCAGCCAAGATTTTATCAATGAGCAGTTCTTC
15	TRBJ1-5	TRBV4-3	NA	NA	CASSQDSAGNQPQHF	TGCGCCAGCAGCCAAGATAGCGCAGGGAATCAGCCCCAGCATTTT
14	TRBJ2-1	TRBV6-1	TRBD2	NA	CATLTSGLNNEQFF	TGTGCCACGTTGACTAGCGGGCTAAACAATGAGCAGTTCTTC
14	TRBJ1-2	TRBV7-9	NA	NA	CASSPPGGLNGYTF	TGTGCCAGCAGCCCCCCGGGGGGTCTCAATGGCTACACCTTC
15	TRBJ1-2	TRBV20-1	NA	NA	CSPGEGARGVYGYTF	TGCAGTCCAGGGGAGGGAGCCCGAGGCGTCTATGGCTACACCTTC
12	TRBJ1-2	TRBV29-1	NA	few	CSVDQGRGGYTF	TGCAGCGTTGACCAGGGGAGAGGAGGCTACACCTTC
14	TRBJ2-7	TRBV7-9	TRBD2	few	CASSPPGTSALQYF	TGTGCCAGCAGCCCGCCCGGGACTAGCGCTCTACAGTACTTC
16	TRBJ2-3	TRBV19	TRBD2	NA	CASSTGLALSTDTQYF	TGTGCCAGTAGTACGGGACTAGCGCTTAGCACAGATACGCAGTATTTT
15	TRBJ2-7	TRBV3-1	TRBD1	few	CASSQADRGRYEQYF	TGTGCCAGCAGCCAAGCGGACAGGGGTAGGTACGAGCAGTACTTC
17	TRBJ1-4	TRBV27	NA	NA	CASSLTGTHATNEKLFF	TGTGCCAGCAGTTTAACCGGGACCCATGCAACTAATGAAAAACTGTTTTTT
14	TRBJ2-1	TRBV7-9	NA	NA	CASRHPRGGNEQFF	TGTGCCAGCAGACACCCTCGTGGCGGCAATGAGCAGTTCTTC
12	TRBJ2-7	TRBV12-3/TRBV12-4	NA	few	CASSSADYEQYF	TGTGCCAGCAGTTCGGCGGACTACGAGCAGTACTTC
17	TRBJ2-1	TRBV14	NA	many	CASSQDPGEGGVNEQFF	TGTGCCAGCAGCCAAGACCCCGGGGAGGGGGGGGTCAATGAGCAGTTCTTC
14	TRBJ1-2	TRBV11-2	NA	NA	CASSPTTKGDGYTF	TGTGCCAGCAGCCCTACAACGAAAGGCGATGGCTACACCTTC
14	TRBJ2-1	TRBV30	TRBD2	NA	CAWSGGGGYNEQFF	TGTGCCTGGAGTGGGGGGGGAGGGTACAATGAGCAGTTCTTC
16	TRBJ2-7	TRBV12-3/TRBV12-4	NA	few	CASRSLTGFYADEQYF	TGTGCCAGCAGGTCCCTTACAGGGTTCTACGCGGACGAGCAGTACTTC
14	TRBJ2-7	TRBV20-1	TRBD1	NA	CSANSGQGPYEQYF	TGCAGTGCTAATTCGGGACAGGGACCCTACGAGCAGTACTTC
16	TRBJ2-3	TRBV5-1	NA	many	CASSLSSSSLADTQYF	TGCGCCAGCAGCTTGTCTTCATCGAGTTTGGCAGATACGCAGTATTTT
14	TRBJ2-7	TRBV20-1	TRBD2	few	CSARLGLAGDRQYF	TGCAGTGCTAGACTTGGCCTAGCGGGAGATAGGCAGTACTTC
14	TRBJ2-1	TRBV10-2	TRBD1	NA	CASSSTRGRGEQFF	TGCGCCAGCTCGTCGACAAGGGGGCGCGGGGAGCAGTTCTTC
13	TRBJ1-4	TRBV5-4	NA	NA	CASSDSLGRKLFF	TGTGCCAGCAGCGACAGCCTGGGGCGAAAACTGTTTTTT
14	TRBJ2-7	TRBV20-1	NA	NA	CSARDLTTTYEQYF	TGCAGTGCTAGAGACCTTACCACGACCTACGAGCAGTACTTC
14	TRBJ1-2	TRBV3-1	TRBD1	few	CASSIRDRGDGYTF	TGTGCCAGCAGTATTCGGGACAGGGGGGATGGCTACACCTTC
14	TRBJ2-1	TRBV20-1	TRBD1	many	CSARPRTGDFEQFF	TGCAGTGCTAGACCTCGGACAGGGGATTTCGAGCAGTTCTTC
12	TRBJ1-2	TRBV19	NA	few	CASRSSGIGYTF	TGTGCCAGTAGGTCGTCAGGGATCGGCTACACCTTC
14	TRBJ2-7	TRBV5-6	NA	NA	CASSLSDRPYEQYF	TGTGCCAGCAGCTTATCCGACAGGCCCTACGAGCAGTACTTC
15	TRBJ2-7	TRBV15	NA	NA	CATRDNRGSSYEQYF	TGTGCCACCAGAGATAATCGTGGTAGCTCCTACGAGCAGTACTTC
12	TRBJ2-1	TRBV18	NA	NA	CASSGGGDEQFF	TGTGCCAGCTCAGGTGGAGGGGATGAGCAGTTCTTC